This is a list of T cell receptor beta chains from one sample in a study of vaccination and CD4 T cells after COVID-19. TCRdb re-analysed the PCR reads in MiXCR, keeping a single row per CDR3 protein. The sample carries roughly 19,000 distinct CDR3 sequences, 66% recorded once. Their target antigens are unknown. Source material: CD4+ T cells from blood, cultured in vitro. The receptors come from a human donor who had recovered from COVID-19. Both conserved end residues are part of each CDR3. A D gene is named only where the DNA matches it firmly. A row's size may be missing; if present it is once, few, many or a size class.

D gene,V gene,clone size,J gene,CDR3 protein,CDR3 DNA
.,TRBV11-3,.,TRBJ2-7,CASSSTGMPYEQYF,TGTGCCAGCAGCTCAACCGGGATGCCCTACGAGCAGTACTTC
.,TRBV6-5,.,TRBJ1-5,CASSYSSNQPQHF,TGTGCCAGCAGTTACTCTTCCAATCAGCCCCAGCATTTT
.,TRBV28,.,TRBJ2-5,CASSFLETQYF,TGTGCCAGCAGTTTTCTGGAGACCCAGTACTTC
.,TRBV7-2,few,TRBJ2-3,CASSLAYNVGTDTQYF,TGTGCCAGCAGCTTAGCTTACAACGTAGGCACAGATACGCAGTATTTT
.,TRBV20-1,.,TRBJ1-3,CSANPGNTIYF,TGCAGTGCTAATCCTGGAAACACCATATATTTT
TRBD2,TRBV11-2,.,TRBJ2-7,CASSSLAGGREQYF,TGTGCCAGCAGCTCGCTAGCGGGGGGGCGCGAGCAGTACTTC
.,TRBV20-1,.,TRBJ1-6,CSARPGKGNSPLHF,TGCAGTGCTAGACCGGGGAAAGGGAATTCACCCCTCCACTTT
TRBD1,TRBV10-3,.,TRBJ1-2,CAISDYGQANYGYTF,TGTGCCATCAGTGACTACGGACAGGCTAACTATGGCTACACCTTC
TRBD2,TRBV10-3,.,TRBJ2-2,CAIREGLAGDTGELFF,TGTGCCATCAGGGAGGGACTAGCGGGAGACACCGGGGAGCTGTTTTTT
TRBD2,TRBV10-3,.,TRBJ2-7,CAISESGTSYEQYF,TGTGCCATCAGTGAGTCAGGGACTAGCTACGAGCAGTACTTC
.,TRBV7-2,few,TRBJ1-5,CASSFWGYDNGPQHF,TGTGCCAGCAGCTTTTGGGGGTATGACAATGGGCCCCAGCATTTT
.,TRBV5-1,.,TRBJ1-1,CASSFSGPTEAFF,TGCGCCAGCAGCTTCAGCGGCCCCACTGAAGCTTTCTTT
.,TRBV5-4,.,TRBJ2-5,CASSFNLQETQYF,TGTGCCAGCAGCTTCAACTTACAAGAGACCCAGTACTTC
.,TRBV15,few,TRBJ1-2,CATSRDRPPAGVVGVNYGYTF,TGTGCCACCAGCAGAGATCGCCCCCCGGCAGGGGTTGTTGGGGTAAACTATGGCTACACCTTC
.,TRBV20-1,once,TRBJ2-3,CSAWGGTDTQYF,TGCAGTGCTTGGGGTGGGACAGATACGCAGTATTTT
.,TRBV7-9,few,TRBJ1-1,CASSLRGEAFF,TGTGCCAGCAGCTTAAGGGGTGAGGCTTTCTTT
.,TRBV20-1,once,TRBJ1-1,CSARKGLNLNTEAFF,TGCAGTGCTAGAAAAGGACTCAACTTGAACACTGAAGCTTTCTTT
TRBD2,TRBV6-5,.,TRBJ2-7,CASSYPGTSGVEQYF,TGTGCCAGCAGTTACCCTGGGACTAGCGGGGTCGAGCAGTACTTC
.,TRBV10-3,.,TRBJ2-1,CAISEVGGQSEQFF,TGTGCCATCAGTGAGGTCGGCGGGCAATCAGAGCAGTTCTTC
.,TRBV6-2/TRBV6-3,.,TRBJ2-5,CASSYQTTVGIQETQYF,TGTGCCAGCAGTTACCAAACGACAGTGGGTATCCAAGAGACCCAGTACTTC
.,TRBV9,.,TRBJ2-4,CASSAGGGGASPGKDIQYF,TGTGCCAGCAGCGCTGGGGGAGGGGGCGCCTCACCTGGTAAGGACATTCAGTACTTC
.,TRBV11-3,.,TRBJ2-2,CASSPPGTSTGELFF,TGTGCCAGCAGCCCCCCCGGGACTTCGACCGGGGAGCTGTTTTTT
.,TRBV24-1,.,TRBJ2-3,CATSVAGGTDTQYF,TGTGCCACCAGTGTTGCCGGGGGCACAGATACGCAGTATTTT
TRBD1,TRBV19,.,TRBJ1-2,CASSTHKDRGYGYTF,TGTGCCAGTAGTACTCATAAGGACAGGGGCTATGGCTACACCTTC
TRBD1,TRBV27,.,TRBJ2-1,CASSYTGGPYNEQFF,TGTGCCAGCAGTTACACAGGGGGTCCTTACAATGAGCAGTTCTTC
.,TRBV7-2,.,TRBJ2-7,CASSLQGLEQYF,TGTGCCAGCAGCTTACAGGGGTTAGAGCAGTACTTC
TRBD1,TRBV2,.,TRBJ2-2,CASIGTGWTGELFF,TGTGCCAGCATCGGGACAGGGTGGACCGGGGAGCTGTTTTTT